This T cell receptor beta chain originates from a study of blood T cell repertoires in COVID-19. About the research overall: Some COVID-19 samples were acute and others convalescent; all came from the United States, Italy and Spain. The cDNA or gDNA used as material had been derived from T cells, B-cell-depleted T cells, or PBMCs.

The CDR3 loop spans 13 amino acids. CDR1 is LNHDA and CDR2 is SQIVND in the germline V gene (reference sequence). Trimming left V 4 bases short and J 2 bases short, with 8 bases between. The authors' processing: Amplification from reference gene primers served as the basis for estimated nucleated cell counts. Profiled with immunoSEQ multiplex PCR; TCRdb holds only in-frame clones, not every one. V and J calls and clone size follow that table, whereas D and trimming were derived from the DNA. Of about 52,000 clones in the sample, over 80% were seen once. The sample comprised peripheral blood. The chain combines TRBV19 with TRBJ1-2, with D possibly being TRBD1 (6 bases). The TCR was taken from a man between 65 and 85 years old with active COVID-19. The CDR3: CASSKDRNYGYTF. CDR3 nucleotide sequence: TGTGCCAGTAGTAAGGACAGAAACTATGGCTACACCTTC.